These 18 T cell receptor beta chains share one sample of origin, sequenced in a study of cytomegalovirus exposure and HLA in healthy donors (dated 2017 in TCRdb). Receptor libraries were prepared by the immunoSEQ multiplex PCR assay. In TCRdb, the immuneACCESS table is reduced to in-frame sequences with V and J assigned. These tables do not hold every clone; where another copy was compared, an unresolved V gene accounts for under half, and the others remain unexplained. A total of about 190,000 clones appear in this sample, more than 80% of them only once. Approximately 7% of the sample belongs to the ten largest clones. Sequencing was done on a sample of PBMCs. These receptors came from a man between 18 and 29 years old in good health and CMV-seropositive.

V usage is TRBV15 and J usage is TRBJ1-4, with D possibly TRBD1 on 6 matching bases. In germline, CDR1 is LNHNV, CDR2 YYDKDF (reference sequence). V was trimmed by 5 bases and J by 8 bases, leaving 15 bases between them. The CDR3 loop spans 14 amino acids. The CDR3: CATSDRRGGEKLFF. The CDR3 DNA sequence: TGTGCCACCAGCGACAGGAGGGGAGGGGAAAAACTGTTTTTT.

The chain links TRBV28 to TRBJ2-7; 7 nucleotides line up with TRBD1. V shed 7 bases, J shed 4 bases, and the junction held 13 bases outside the gene matches. The CDR3 consists of 15 residues. Germline V gene lookup returns CDR1 MDHEN and CDR2 SYDVKM. DNA for the CDR3: TGTGCCAGCAAACCGGGACAGCAAGCATCTTACGAGCAGTACTTC. Translation: CASKPGQQASYEQYF.

The chain couples TRBV5-6 to TRBJ1-2, with 9 nucleotides matching TRBD1. This CDR3 comprises 14 residues. CDR1 and CDR2 (germline): SGHDT, YYEEEE. V was pared by 4 bases and J by 1 base, with 2 bases of the junction left unmatched. In nucleotides, the CDR3 is TGTGCCAGCAGCCGGGACAGGGTTAACTATGGCTACACCTTC. Translating it yields CASSRDRVNYGYTF. The full variable domain, with the rest looked up from reference TRBV5-6 and TRBJ1-2, is DAGVTQSPTHLIKTRGQQVTLRCSPKSGHDTVSWYQQALGQGPQFIFQYYEEEERQRGNFPDRFSGHQFPNYSSELNVNALLLGDSALYLCASSRDRVNYGYTFGSGTRLTVV.

The rearrangement links TRBV7-3 to TRBJ2-7, with TRBD2 as a possible D gene (5 bases). The germline V and J ends were trimmed by 1 base and 0 bases, with 7 bases remaining between them. The V gene's germline CDR1 is SGHTA and CDR2 FQGTGA. The CDR3 extends over 14 amino acids. For the CDR3, the DNA is TGTGCCAGCAGCTTAAGACGGGACTCCTACGAGCAGTACTTC. It yields the protein CASSLRRDSYEQYF.

The J gene is TRBJ1-5, the V gene TRBV2; D ambiguous. The germline V gene has CDR1 SNHLY and CDR2 FYNNEI. The CDR3 covers 13 residues. V was clipped by 3 bases and J by 5 bases, with 8 bases between them. In DNA form, the CDR3 reads TGTGCCAGCAGTGAGAGGGTGTATCAGCCCCAGCATTTT. Protein sequence: CASSERVYQPQHF.

The V and J genes are TRBV29-1 and TRBJ1-2, with 7 nucleotides matching TRBD1. CDR1 is SQVTM, CDR2 ANQGSEA, per germline. V lost 6 bases, J lost 8 bases, and 18 bases stayed unmatched. This CDR3 is built from 15 residues. CDR3 amino acids: CSVDSPKTGQMGYTF. The CDR3 DNA reads TGCAGCGTAGATAGTCCTAAAACGGGACAGATGGGCTACACCTTC.

The rearrangement joins TRBV18 to TRBJ2-5; TRBD2 aligns across 9 bases. V trimming: 6 bases; J trimming: 6 bases; junction bases outside the gene matches: 5. CDR1 KGHSH and CDR2 LQKENI come from the germline V gene. CDR3 length: 13 residues. The CDR3 region has the DNA TGTGCCAGCTCCCCAGCGGGAGGAAAGACCCAGTACTTC. The encoded protein is CASSPAGGKTQYF.

V is TRBV7-3 and J is TRBJ1-2, with D possibly being TRBD1 (5 bases). The CDR3 is made up of 15 amino acids. CDR1 is SGHTA and CDR2 is FQGTGA in the germline V gene. The V end lost 0 bases, the J end lost 3 bases, and 11 bases lay between the germline ends. This CDR3 is CASSLTGQGDYGYTF. CDR3 DNA: TGTGCCAGCAGCTTAACGGGGCAGGGTGACTATGGCTACACCTTC.

The V gene is TRBV5-6, the J gene TRBJ2-7; a weak D match, TRBD2 (6 bases). Germline V gives CDR1 SGHDT, CDR2 YYEEEE. Trimming left V 0 bases short and J 5 bases short, with 15 bases between. CDR3 length equals 15 residues. The CDR3 sequence is CASSLAGGALHEQYF. CDR3 sequence (DNA): TGTGCCAGCAGCTTGGCCGGAGGGGCCCTCCACGAGCAGTACTTC.

There are a few counts of this clone. The chain carries TRBV30 and TRBJ1-2, with 7 bases lining up with TRBD1. Losses at the gene ends were 7 bases for V and 5 bases for J; bases not matched to a gene: 10. The V gene's germline CDR1 is GTSNPN and CDR2 SVGIG (reference sequence). This CDR3 has 13 amino acids. The CDR3 DNA is TGTGCCTCGACTGACAGGGTTCGTTATGGCTACACCTTC. Translating it yields CASTDRVRYGYTF.

This clone was detected once. This rearrangement joins TRBV5-1 to TRBJ1-4; 8 nucleotides agree with TRBD1. The CDR3 loop spans 13 amino acids. Trimming cost V 7 bases and J 2 bases; bases outside gene matches: 1. Germline lookup yields CDR1 SGHRS and CDR2 YFSETQ. CDR3 in DNA: TGCGCCAGCGGACAGGGTACTAATGAAAAACTGTTTTTT. Translated, it gives CASGQGTNEKLFF.

The chain uses TRBV6-5 and TRBJ2-7, with TRBD2 as a possible D gene (6 bases). From germline, CDR1 is MNHEY and CDR2 SVGAGI. Between the trimmed V and J ends, which lost 2 bases and 0 bases, there was a span of 11 bases. The CDR3 is made up of 15 amino acids. The CDR3 protein is CASSYRETGSYEQYF. In nucleotides, the CDR3 is TGTGCCAGCAGTTACCGGGAGACGGGCTCCTACGAGCAGTACTTC.

The rearrangement links TRBV25-1 to TRBJ2-5; the match to TRBD1 covers 8 bases. In germline, CDR1 is MGHDK, CDR2 SYGVNS. This CDR3 spans 16 amino acids. Trimming removed 7 bases from V and 5 bases from J; junction bases left unmatched: 15. CDR3 amino acids: CASTRTRRTGIETQYF. The CDR3 DNA sequence: TGTGCCAGCACCCGAACCAGGCGGACAGGGATCGAGACCCAGTACTTC. The full variable domain, with the rest looked up from reference TRBV25-1 and TRBJ2-5, is EADIYQTPRYLVIGTGKKITLECSQTMGHDKMYWYQQDPGMELHLIHYSYGVNSTEKGDLSSESTVSRIRTEHFPLTLESARPSHTSQYLCASTRTRRTGIETQYFGPGTRLLVL.

The CDR3 sequence is CSVERTGSREQYF. CDR3 bases: TGCAGCGTTGAAAGGACAGGCAGTCGGGAGCAGTACTTC. V and J are TRBV29-1 and TRBJ2-7, with TRBD1 identical over 7 bases. Trimming at V came to 2 bases and at J to 7 bases, leaving 8 bases not matched to a gene. CDR1 is SQVTM, CDR2 ANQGSEA, per germline. The length of the CDR3 is 13 residues.

The chain links TRBV9 to TRBJ2-5; D is unresolved. The CDR3 length is 12 residues. With 1 base removed from V and 5 bases from J, the gap between germline ends came to 6 bases. CDR1 is SGDLS, CDR2 YYNGEE, per germline. The CDR3 reads CASSVTSETQYF. CDR3 in DNA: TGTGCCAGCAGCGTAACTTCGGAGACCCAGTACTTC.

The CDR3 reads CASWTGWPSYEQYF. CDR3 bases: TGTGCCAGCTGGACAGGTTGGCCCTCCTACGAGCAGTACTTC. This chain uses TRBV6-5 with TRBJ2-7; 7 positions match TRBD1. The J segment lost 0 bases and the V segment lost 8 bases, leaving 7 bases of the junction unmatched. In germline, CDR1 is MNHEY, CDR2 SVGAGI. The CDR3 is 14 residues long.

The rearrangement uses TRBV2 and TRBJ2-5, with TRBD2 as a possible D gene (6 bases). Germline CDR1 is SNHLY and CDR2 is FYNNEI. This CDR3 has 15 residues. Trimming took 7 bases from V and 5 from J, leaving 20 bases between them. In DNA form, the CDR3 reads TGTGCCAGCATGGCCCTAGCGAAGACCAGGGAGACCCAGTACTTC. Amino acids: CASMALAKTRETQYF. Full variable domain (rest looked up from reference TRBV2 and TRBJ2-5): EPEVTQTPSHQVTQMGQEVILRCVPISNHLYFYWYRQILGQKVEFLVSFYNNEISEKSEIFDDQFSVERPDGSNFTLKIRSTKLEDSAMYFCASMALAKTRETQYFGPGTRLLVL.

This clone turned up a few times. In DNA form, the CDR3 reads TGTGCCAGCAGTTACTCCCGGTGGGAGGACCAGCCCCAGCATTTT. Its protein is CASSYSRWEDQPQHF. The chain recombines TRBV6-5 with TRBJ1-5; D remains unclear. Germline CDR1 and CDR2: MNHEY and SVGAGI. This CDR3 region has 15 residues. V lost 0 bases, J lost 7 bases, and 13 bases lay in between.